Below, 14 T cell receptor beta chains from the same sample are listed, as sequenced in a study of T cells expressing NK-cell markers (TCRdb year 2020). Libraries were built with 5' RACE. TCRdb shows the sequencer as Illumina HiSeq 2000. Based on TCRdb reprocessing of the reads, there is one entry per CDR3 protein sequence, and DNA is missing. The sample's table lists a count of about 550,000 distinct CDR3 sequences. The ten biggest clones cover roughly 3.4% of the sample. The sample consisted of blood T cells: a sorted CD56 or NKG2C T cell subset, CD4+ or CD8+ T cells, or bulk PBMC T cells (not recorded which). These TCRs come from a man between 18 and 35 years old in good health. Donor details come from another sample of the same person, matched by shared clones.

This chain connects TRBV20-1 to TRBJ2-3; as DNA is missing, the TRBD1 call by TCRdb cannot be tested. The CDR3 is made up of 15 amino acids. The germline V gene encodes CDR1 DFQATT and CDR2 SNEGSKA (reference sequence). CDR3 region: CSARGGQGTTDTQYF.

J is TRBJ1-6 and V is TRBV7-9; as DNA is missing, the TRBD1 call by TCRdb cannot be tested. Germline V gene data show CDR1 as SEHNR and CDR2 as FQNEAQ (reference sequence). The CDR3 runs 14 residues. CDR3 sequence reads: CASSSPDRDHTLHF. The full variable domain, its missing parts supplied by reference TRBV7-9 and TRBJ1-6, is DTGVSQNPRHKITKRGQNVTFRCDPISEHNRLYWYRQTLGQGPEFLTYFQNEAQLEKSRLLSDRFSAERPKGSFSTLEIQRTEQGDSAMYLCASSSPDRDHTLHFGNGTRLTVT.

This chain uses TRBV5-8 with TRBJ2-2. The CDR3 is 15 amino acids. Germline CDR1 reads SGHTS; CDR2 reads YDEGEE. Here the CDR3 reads CASSLQKNRPGELFF.

CDR3 amino acids: CASSATPGTGDEKLFF. The genes are TRBV28 and TRBJ1-4; no DNA is available, so the TRBD1 call from TCRdb remains unchecked. Germline lookup yields CDR1 MDHEN and CDR2 SYDVKM. CDR3 length: 16 residues.

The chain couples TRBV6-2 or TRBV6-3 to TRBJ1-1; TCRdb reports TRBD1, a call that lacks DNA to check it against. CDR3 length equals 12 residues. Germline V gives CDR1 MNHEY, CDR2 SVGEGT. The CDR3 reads CASSPRQKQAFF.

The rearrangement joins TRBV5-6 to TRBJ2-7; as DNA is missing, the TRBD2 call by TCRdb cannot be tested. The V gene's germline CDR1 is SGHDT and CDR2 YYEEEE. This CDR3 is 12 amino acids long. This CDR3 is CASSAGQLEQYF.

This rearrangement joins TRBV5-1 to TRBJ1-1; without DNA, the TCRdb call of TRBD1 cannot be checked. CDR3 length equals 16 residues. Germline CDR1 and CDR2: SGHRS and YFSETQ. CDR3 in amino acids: CASSRRDRGQNTEAFF.

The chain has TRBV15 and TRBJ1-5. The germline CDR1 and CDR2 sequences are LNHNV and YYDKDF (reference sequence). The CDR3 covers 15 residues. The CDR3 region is CATSRDTVSNQPQHF.

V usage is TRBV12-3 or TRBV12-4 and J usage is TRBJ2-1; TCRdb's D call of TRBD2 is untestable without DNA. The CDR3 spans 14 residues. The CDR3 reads CASSPDYPYNEQFF.

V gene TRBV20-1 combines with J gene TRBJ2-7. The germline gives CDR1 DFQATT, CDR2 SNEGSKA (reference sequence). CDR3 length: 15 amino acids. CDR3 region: CSVLGGWRKSYEQYF.

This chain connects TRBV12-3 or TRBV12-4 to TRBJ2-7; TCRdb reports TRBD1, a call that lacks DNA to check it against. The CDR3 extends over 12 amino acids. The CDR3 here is CASRPRDSEQYF.

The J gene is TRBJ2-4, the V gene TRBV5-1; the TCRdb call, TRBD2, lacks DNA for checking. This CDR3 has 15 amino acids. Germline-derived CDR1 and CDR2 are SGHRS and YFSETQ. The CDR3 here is CASSLPVPGLAKQYF.

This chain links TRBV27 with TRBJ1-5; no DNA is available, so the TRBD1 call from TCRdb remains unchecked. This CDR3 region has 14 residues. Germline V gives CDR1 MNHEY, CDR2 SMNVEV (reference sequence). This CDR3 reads CASSYNSGYQPQHF.

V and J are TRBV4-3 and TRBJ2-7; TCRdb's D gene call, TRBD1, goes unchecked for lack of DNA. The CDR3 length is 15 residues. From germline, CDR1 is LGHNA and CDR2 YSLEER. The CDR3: CASSQDHGGRGEQYF.